The 19 T cell receptor beta chains given below trace back to one sample, sequenced in a study of cytomegalovirus exposure and HLA in healthy donors. 60 Vbeta and 13 Jbeta primers were used in PCR. Assay used: immunoSEQ multiplex PCR; TCRdb lists only in-frame clones, some missing. The sample consists of 64,000 or so clones, about 85% of them appearing once. Sequencing was done on a sample of PBMCs. The receptors come from a female donor in good health and CMV-seronegative.

The chain recombines TRBV6-5 with TRBJ2-1; the match to TRBD2 covers 10 bases. J gave up 2 bases and V 4 bases, and 5 bases lay outside the gene matches. Germline CDR1 is MNHEY and CDR2 is SVGAGI. This CDR3 is built from 16 residues. CDR3 in DNA: TGTGCCAGCAGTTCCTCAACTAGCGGGGCCTACAATGAGCAGTTCTTC. Translation: CASSSSTSGAYNEQFF.

CDR3 sequence reads: CASSERTAYGYTF. The CDR3 DNA follows: TGTGCCAGCAGTGAAAGAACAGCCTATGGCTACACCTTC. The chain recombines TRBV25-1 with TRBJ1-2; D is unclear. V was trimmed by 2 bases and J by 4 bases, leaving 8 bases between them. Per the germline V gene, CDR1 is MGHDK and CDR2 is SYGVNS. The length of the CDR3 is 13 residues.

The V call is TRBV27, the J call TRBJ2-2; D uncertain. Germline-derived CDR1 and CDR2 are MNHEY and SMNVEV (reference sequence). V lost 9 bases to trimming and J lost 6 bases, with 14 bases between them. The CDR3 is 13 residues long. The CDR3 sequence is CASLELGSGELFF. Here the CDR3 DNA reads TGTGCCAGTCTGGAGCTAGGATCCGGGGAGCTGTTTTTT.

This clone has a handful of counts. The chain has TRBV5-1 and TRBJ2-3, with 10 positions matching TRBD1. CDR3 length: 16 residues. V lost 4 bases, J lost 6 bases, and 11 bases stayed unmatched. The germline gives CDR1 SGHRS, CDR2 YFSETQ. DNA for the CDR3: TGCGCCAGCAGCCAACAGCCGGGACAGGGGTTCGATACGCAGTATTTT. Amino acids: CASSQQPGQGFDTQYF.

The rearrangement joins TRBV19 to TRBJ1-2; D is ambiguous. Trimming took 4 bases from V and 5 from J, leaving 8 bases between them. In germline, CDR1 is LNHDA, CDR2 SQIVND (reference sequence). The CDR3 spans 12 residues. CDR3 bases: TGTGCCAGTAGTACGACGGGTTATGGCTACACCTTC. Encoded protein: CASSTTGYGYTF.

This clone was seen a few times. The chain uses TRBV7-9 and TRBJ1-1, with 8 positions matching TRBD1. The CDR3 extends over 14 amino acids. Trimming cost V 6 bases and J 5 bases; bases outside gene matches: 8. CDR1 and CDR2 from the germline V gene are SEHNR and FQNEAQ (reference sequence). CDR3 protein: CASRGGQGGTEAFF. For the CDR3, the DNA is TGTGCCAGCAGGGGAGGACAGGGTGGGACTGAAGCTTTCTTT.

This chain uses TRBV7-9 with TRBJ2-3, with 9 bases identical to TRBD1. The length of the CDR3 is 14 residues. Per the germline V gene, CDR1 is SEHNR and CDR2 is FQNEAQ (reference sequence). The V gene end was trimmed by 3 bases and the J gene end by 4 bases; junction bases not matched to a gene: 2. CDR3 residues: CASSFGTGSDTQYF. CDR3 DNA: TGTGCCAGCAGCTTCGGGACAGGGTCAGATACGCAGTATTTT.

V is TRBV9 and J is TRBJ1-2; a weak D match, TRBD1 (5 bases). This CDR3 has 15 amino acids. CDR1 is SGDLS and CDR2 is YYNGEE in the germline V gene. V lost 0 bases, J lost 5 bases, and 14 bases lay in between. The CDR3, as DNA: TGTGCCAGCAGCGTAGTGGGACGGGGGGGATATGGCTACACCTTC. It is translated as CASSVVGRGGYGYTF.

This clone was recorded a few times. CDR3 coding DNA: TGTGCCAGTATGGGACAGGGGGCGAATGAGCAGTTCTTC. Protein sequence: CASMGQGANEQFF. V usage is TRBV19 and J usage is TRBJ2-1, with 12 bases lining up with TRBD1. This CDR3 is built from 13 residues. The V gene's germline CDR1 is LNHDA and CDR2 SQIVND (reference sequence). V dropped 7 bases and J dropped 7; count of bases not matched to a gene: 2.

CDR3 DNA: TGTGCCAGCAGCGTAGATCGGCTAGCGAGAGGGACCGGGGAGCTGTTTTTT. Protein product: CASSVDRLARGTGELFF. The chain couples TRBV9 to TRBJ2-2; D possibly corresponds to TRBD2 (6 bases). The CDR3 is made up of 17 amino acids. The germline V gene has CDR1 SGDLS and CDR2 YYNGEE. V was shortened by 0 bases and J by 5 bases, with 17 bases between the two germline ends.

V is TRBV28 and J is TRBJ2-5, with a tentative D call TRBD2 (6 bases). This CDR3 has 13 residues. Germline CDR1 is MDHEN and CDR2 is SYDVKM. V was pared by 2 bases and J by 11 bases, with 15 bases between. The CDR3 DNA follows: TGTGCCAGCAGTTTAGGAGGGTTAGAGCGGCAGTACTTC. It encodes CASSLGGLERQYF.

The chain joins TRBV6-4 to TRBJ2-1; 14 nucleotides align to TRBD2. The CDR3 runs 17 residues. Losses at the gene ends were 4 bases for V and 2 bases for J; bases not matched to a gene: 4. CDR1 is MRHNA, CDR2 SNTAGT, per germline. CDR3 DNA: TGTGCCAGCAGTGGGACTAGCGGGGGGATTCCCTACAATGAGCAGTTCTTC. Its protein product is CASSGTSGGIPYNEQFF.

In this sample, this clone turned up a few times. V is TRBV7-2 and J is TRBJ2-3; D is unresolved. CDR1 and CDR2 (germline): SGHTA, FQGNSA. This CDR3 comprises 14 residues. The ends were cut back, 0 bases at V and 0 bases at J, with 4 bases in the middle. CDR3 nucleotide sequence: TGTGCCAGCAGCTTAGCCCCTAGCACAGATACGCAGTATTTT. As protein: CASSLAPSTDTQYF.

V is TRBV28 and J is TRBJ2-1, with 9 bases fitting TRBD2. The length of the CDR3 is 17 residues. V was pared by 1 base and J by 5 bases, with 9 bases of the junction left unmatched. The germline V gene has CDR1 MDHEN and CDR2 SYDVKM. The CDR3 DNA reads as TGTGCCAGCAGTTTATCGGCAGGGGGACTAGCCGACAATGAGCAGTTCTTC. It encodes CASSLSAGGLADNEQFF.

This clone was counted a single time. V usage is TRBV28 and J usage is TRBJ1-5, with 10 bases fitting TRBD1. Germline CDR1 reads MDHEN; CDR2 reads SYDVKM. There are 13 residues in the CDR3. Unmatched junction bases numbered 0, after V lost 6 bases and J lost 4 bases. CDR3 sequence reads: CASRGQGNQPQHF. Here the CDR3 DNA reads TGTGCCAGCAGGGGACAGGGGAATCAGCCCCAGCATTTT.

The DNA for the CDR3 is TGTGCCAGCGGCCCATACGGGACTACTGAAGAGACCCAGTACTTC. This encodes CASGPYGTTEETQYF. The rearrangement uses TRBV5-4 and TRBJ2-5; TRBD2 agrees at 7 bases. CDR1 and CDR2 from the germline V gene are SGHNT and YYREEE (reference sequence). Trimming cost V 7 bases and J 3 bases; bases outside gene matches: 12. The CDR3 totals 15 residues.

The CDR3, as DNA: TGTGCCAGCAGCCAAGGCGAACTAGCGGGAGTGAATGAGCAGTTCTTC. Residues: CASSQGELAGVNEQFF. The genes are TRBV14 and TRBJ2-1; TRBD2 aligns across 11 bases. CDR1 SGHDN and CDR2 FVKESK come from the germline V gene. The CDR3 spans 16 residues. With 1 base clipped from V and 7 bases from J, the junction kept 6 bases outside the gene matches. The complete variable domain, with remaining parts taken from reference TRBV14 and TRBJ2-1, reads EAGVTQFPSHSVIEKGQTVTLRCDPISGHDNLYWYRRVMGKEIKFLLHFVKESKQDESGMPNNRFLAERTGGTYSTLKVQPAELEDSGVYFCASSQGELAGVNEQFFGPGTRLTVL.

The V gene is TRBV4-2, the J gene TRBJ1-2, with no clear D. Trimming cost V 0 bases and J 4 bases, with 15 bases left between them. Germline assignment: CDR1 LGHNA and CDR2 YNFKEQ. The CDR3 is 16 amino acids. The CDR3 sequence is CASSQDYDSLIYGYTF. CDR3 DNA sequence: TGTGCCAGCAGCCAAGATTATGACTCATTAATCTATGGCTACACCTTC.

The V call is TRBV18, the J call TRBJ2-7, with 9 bases identical to TRBD1. The CDR3 is 17 residues long. Per germline, CDR1 KGHSH and CDR2 LQKENI. The J segment lost 0 bases and the V segment lost 3 bases, leaving 9 bases of the junction unmatched. The CDR3 protein is CASSPLGWTGDSYEQYF. The CDR3 nucleotides read TGTGCCAGCTCACCTCTGGGGTGGACAGGGGACTCCTACGAGCAGTACTTC.